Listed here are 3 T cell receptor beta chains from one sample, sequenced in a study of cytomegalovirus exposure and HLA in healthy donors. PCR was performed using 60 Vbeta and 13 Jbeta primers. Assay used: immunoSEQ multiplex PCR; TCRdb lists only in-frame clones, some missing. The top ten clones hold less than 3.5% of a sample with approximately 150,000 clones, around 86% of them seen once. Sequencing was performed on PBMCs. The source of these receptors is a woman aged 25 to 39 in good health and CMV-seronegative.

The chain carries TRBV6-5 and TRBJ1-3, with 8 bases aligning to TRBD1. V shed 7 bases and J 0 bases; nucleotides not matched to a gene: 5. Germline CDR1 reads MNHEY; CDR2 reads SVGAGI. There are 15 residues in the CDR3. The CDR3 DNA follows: TGTGCCAGCAACCCCGGGACAGGCTCTGGAAACACCATATATTTT. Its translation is CASNPGTGSGNTIYF.

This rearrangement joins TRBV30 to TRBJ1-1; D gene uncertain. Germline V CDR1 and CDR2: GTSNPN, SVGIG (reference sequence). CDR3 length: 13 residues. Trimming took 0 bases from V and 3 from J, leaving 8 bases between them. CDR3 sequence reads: CAWSVNRDTEAFF. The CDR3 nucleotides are TGTGCCTGGAGTGTTAACCGGGACACTGAAGCTTTCTTT.

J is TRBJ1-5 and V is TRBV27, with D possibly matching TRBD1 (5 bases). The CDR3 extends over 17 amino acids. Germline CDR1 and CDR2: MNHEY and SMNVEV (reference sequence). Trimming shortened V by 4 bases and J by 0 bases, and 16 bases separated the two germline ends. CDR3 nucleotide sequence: TGTGCCAGCAGTTCACACCTGACAGCTCATAGCAATCAGCCCCAGCATTTT. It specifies CASSSHLTAHSNQPQHF.